Given below is one T cell receptor (beta chain) in context. The sample belongs to a study of T cells expressing NK-cell markers. This CDR3 spans 16 amino acids. Germline V gives CDR1 MNHEY, CDR2 SVGAGI. TCRdb reprocessed the 5' RACE reads, keeping one entry per CDR3 protein, no DNA. Its table records 550,000 or so distinct CDR3 sequences. The TCR sequence derives from a man between 18 and 29 years old in good health. V is TRBV6-5 and J is TRBJ1-1. Sequencing used blood T cells: a sorted CD56 or NKG2C T cell subset, CD4+ or CD8+ T cells, or bulk PBMC T cells (not recorded which). The CDR3 region is CASSFSLDGMNTEAFF.